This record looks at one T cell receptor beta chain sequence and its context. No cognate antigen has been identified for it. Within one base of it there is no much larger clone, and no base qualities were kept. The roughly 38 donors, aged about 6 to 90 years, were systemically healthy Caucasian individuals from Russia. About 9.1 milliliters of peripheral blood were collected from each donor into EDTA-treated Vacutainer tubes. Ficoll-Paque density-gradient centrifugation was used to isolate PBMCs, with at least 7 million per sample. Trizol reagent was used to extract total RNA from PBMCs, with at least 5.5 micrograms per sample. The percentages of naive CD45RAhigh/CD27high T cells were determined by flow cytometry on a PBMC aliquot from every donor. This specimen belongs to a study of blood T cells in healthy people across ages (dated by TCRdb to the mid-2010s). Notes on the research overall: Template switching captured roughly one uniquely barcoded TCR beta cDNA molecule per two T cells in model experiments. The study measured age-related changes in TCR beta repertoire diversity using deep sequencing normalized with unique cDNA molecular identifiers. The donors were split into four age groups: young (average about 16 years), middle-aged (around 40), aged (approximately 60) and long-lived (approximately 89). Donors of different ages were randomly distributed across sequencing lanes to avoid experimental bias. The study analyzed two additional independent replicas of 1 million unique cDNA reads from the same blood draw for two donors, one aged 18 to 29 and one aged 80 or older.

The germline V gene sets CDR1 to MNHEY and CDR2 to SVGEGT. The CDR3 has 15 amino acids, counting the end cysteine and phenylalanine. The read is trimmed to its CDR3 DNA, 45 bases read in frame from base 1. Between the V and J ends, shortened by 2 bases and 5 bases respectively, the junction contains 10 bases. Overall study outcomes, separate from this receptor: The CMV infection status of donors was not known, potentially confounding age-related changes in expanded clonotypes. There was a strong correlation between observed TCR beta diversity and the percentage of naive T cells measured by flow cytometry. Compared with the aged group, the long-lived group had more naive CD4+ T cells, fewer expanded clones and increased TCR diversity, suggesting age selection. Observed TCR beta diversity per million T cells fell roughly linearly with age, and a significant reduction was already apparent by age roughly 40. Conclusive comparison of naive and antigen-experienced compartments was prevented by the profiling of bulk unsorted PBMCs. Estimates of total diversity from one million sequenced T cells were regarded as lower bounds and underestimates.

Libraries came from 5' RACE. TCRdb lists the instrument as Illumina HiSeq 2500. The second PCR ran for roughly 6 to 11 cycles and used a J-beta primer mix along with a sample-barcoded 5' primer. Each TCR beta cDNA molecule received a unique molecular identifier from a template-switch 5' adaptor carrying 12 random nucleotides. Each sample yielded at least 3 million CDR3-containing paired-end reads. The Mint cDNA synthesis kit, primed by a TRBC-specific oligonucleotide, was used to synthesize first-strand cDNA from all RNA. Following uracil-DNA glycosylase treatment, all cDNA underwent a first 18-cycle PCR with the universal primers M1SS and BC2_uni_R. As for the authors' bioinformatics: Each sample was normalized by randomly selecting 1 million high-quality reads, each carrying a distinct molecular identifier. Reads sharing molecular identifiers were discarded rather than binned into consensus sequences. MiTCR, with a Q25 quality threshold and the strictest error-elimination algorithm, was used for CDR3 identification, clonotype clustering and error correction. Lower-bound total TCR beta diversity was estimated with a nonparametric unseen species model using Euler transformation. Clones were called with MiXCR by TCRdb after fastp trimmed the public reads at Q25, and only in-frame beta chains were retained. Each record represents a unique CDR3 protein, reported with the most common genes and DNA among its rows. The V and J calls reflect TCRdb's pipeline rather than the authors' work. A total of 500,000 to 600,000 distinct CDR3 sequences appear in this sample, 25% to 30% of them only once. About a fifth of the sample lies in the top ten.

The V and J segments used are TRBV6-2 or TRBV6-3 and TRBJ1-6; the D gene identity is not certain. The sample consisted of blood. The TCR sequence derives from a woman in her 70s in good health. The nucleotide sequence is TGTGCCAGCAGTTACGACCGAGCTAATAATTCACCCCTCCACTTT. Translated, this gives CASSYDRANNSPLHF.